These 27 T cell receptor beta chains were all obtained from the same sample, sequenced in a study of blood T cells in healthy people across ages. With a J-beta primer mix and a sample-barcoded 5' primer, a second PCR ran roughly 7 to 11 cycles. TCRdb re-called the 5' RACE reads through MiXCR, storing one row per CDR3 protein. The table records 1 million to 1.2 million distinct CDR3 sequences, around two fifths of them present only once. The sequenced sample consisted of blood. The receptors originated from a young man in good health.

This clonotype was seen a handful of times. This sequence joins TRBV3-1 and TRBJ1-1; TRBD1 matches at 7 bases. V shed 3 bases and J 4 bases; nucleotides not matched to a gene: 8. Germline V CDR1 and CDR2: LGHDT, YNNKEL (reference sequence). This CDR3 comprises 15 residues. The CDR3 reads CASSQDPDRATEAFF. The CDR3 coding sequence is TGTGCCAGCAGCCAGGATCCTGACAGGGCCACTGAAGCTTTCTTT.

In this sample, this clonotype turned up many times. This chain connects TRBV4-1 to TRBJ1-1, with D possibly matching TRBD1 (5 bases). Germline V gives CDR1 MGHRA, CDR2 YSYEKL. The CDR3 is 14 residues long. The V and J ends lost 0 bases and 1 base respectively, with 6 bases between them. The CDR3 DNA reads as TGCGCCAGCAGCCAAGAGGGGGAGAACACTGAAGCTTTCTTT. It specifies CASSQEGENTEAFF.

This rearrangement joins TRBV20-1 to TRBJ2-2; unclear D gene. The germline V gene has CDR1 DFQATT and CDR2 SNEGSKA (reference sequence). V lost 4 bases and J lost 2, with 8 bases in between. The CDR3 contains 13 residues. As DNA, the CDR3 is TGCAGTGCTAAAGGCGACAACACCGGGGAGCTGTTTTTT. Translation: CSAKGDNTGELFF.

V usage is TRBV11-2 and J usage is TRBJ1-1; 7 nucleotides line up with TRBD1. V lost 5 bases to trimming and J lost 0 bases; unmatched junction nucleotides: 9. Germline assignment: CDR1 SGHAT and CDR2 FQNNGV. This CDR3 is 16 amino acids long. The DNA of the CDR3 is TGTGCCAGCAGCGCTGGACAGGCCGCTATGAACACTGAAGCTTTCTTT. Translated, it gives CASSAGQAAMNTEAFF.

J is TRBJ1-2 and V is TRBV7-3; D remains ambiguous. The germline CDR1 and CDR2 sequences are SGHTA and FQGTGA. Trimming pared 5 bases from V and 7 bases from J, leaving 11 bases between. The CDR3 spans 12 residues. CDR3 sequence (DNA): TGTGCCAGCAGCATACTAGGTTCTGGCTACACCTTC. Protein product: CASSILGSGYTF.

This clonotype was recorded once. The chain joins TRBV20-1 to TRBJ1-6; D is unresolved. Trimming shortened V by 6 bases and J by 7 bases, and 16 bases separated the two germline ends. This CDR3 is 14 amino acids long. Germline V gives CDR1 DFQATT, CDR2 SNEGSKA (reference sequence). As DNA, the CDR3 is TGCAGTGCGCCTCGTTGCGCCCCGAATTCACCCCTCCACTTT. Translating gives CSAPRCAPNSPLHF.

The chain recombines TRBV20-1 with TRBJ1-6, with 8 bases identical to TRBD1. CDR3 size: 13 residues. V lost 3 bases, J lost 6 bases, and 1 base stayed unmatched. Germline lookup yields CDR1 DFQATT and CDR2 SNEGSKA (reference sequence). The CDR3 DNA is TGCAGTGCTAGGACAGGGGTTAATTCACCCCTCCACTTT. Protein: CSARTGVNSPLHF.

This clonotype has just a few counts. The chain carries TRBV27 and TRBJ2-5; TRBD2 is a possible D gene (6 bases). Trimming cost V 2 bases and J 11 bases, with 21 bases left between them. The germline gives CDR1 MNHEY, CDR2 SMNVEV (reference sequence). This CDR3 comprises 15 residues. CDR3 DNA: TGTGCCAGCAGTTTAATGGCGGGTGGAGGGAATGAGCAGTACTTC. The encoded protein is CASSLMAGGGNEQYF.

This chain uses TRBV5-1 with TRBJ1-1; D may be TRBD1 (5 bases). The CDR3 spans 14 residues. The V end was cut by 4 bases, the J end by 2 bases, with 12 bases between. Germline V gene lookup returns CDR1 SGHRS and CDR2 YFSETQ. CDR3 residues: CASSMSTVNTEAFF. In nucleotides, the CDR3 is TGCGCCAGCAGCATGTCGACAGTCAACACTGAAGCTTTCTTT.

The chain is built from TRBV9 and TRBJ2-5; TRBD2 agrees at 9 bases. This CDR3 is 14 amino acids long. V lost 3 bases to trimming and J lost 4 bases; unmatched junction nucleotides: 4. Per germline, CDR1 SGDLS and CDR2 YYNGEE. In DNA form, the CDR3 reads TGTGCCAGCAGCGCTGGACTAGCGATAGAGACCCAGTACTTC. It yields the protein CASSAGLAIETQYF.

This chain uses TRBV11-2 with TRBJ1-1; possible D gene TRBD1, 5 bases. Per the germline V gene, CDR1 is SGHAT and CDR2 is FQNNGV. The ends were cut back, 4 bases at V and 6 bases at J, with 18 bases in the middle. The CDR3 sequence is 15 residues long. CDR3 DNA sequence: TGTGCCAGCAGCTACCGCGGCGGGGGACGACCTGAAGCTTTCTTT. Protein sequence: CASSYRGGGRPEAFF.

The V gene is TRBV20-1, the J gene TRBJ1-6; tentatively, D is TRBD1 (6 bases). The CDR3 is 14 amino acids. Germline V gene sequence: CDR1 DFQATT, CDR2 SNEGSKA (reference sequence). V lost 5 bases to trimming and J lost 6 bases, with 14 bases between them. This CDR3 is CSAQMGHSNSPLHF. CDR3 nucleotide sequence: TGCAGTGCTCAGATGGGACATAGTAATTCACCCCTCCACTTT.

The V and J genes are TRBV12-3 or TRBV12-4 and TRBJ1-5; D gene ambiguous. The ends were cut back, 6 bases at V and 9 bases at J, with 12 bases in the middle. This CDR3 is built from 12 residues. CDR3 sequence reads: CASSRRLGPQHF. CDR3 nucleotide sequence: TGTGCCAGCAGCCGCCGACTAGGGCCCCAGCATTTT.

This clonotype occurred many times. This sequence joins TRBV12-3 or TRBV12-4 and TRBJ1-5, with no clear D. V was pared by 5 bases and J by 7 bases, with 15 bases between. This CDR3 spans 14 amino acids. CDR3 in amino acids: CASSPRHGGQPQHF. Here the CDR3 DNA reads TGTGCCAGCAGTCCCCGACACGGCGGACAGCCCCAGCATTTT.

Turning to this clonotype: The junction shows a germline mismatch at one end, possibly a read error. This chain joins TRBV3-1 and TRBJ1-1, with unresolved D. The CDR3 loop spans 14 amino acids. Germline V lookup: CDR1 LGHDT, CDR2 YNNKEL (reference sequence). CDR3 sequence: CASSQRYRNTGAFF. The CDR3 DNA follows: TGTGCCAGCAGCCAGCGATACCGGAACACTGGAGCTTTCTTT. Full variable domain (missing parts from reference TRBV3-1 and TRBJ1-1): DTAVSQTPKYLVTQMGNDKSIKCEQNLGHDTMYWYKQDSKKFLKIMFSYNNKELIINETVPNRFSPKSPDKAHLNLHINSLELGDSAVYFCASSQRYRNTGAFFGQGTRLTVV.

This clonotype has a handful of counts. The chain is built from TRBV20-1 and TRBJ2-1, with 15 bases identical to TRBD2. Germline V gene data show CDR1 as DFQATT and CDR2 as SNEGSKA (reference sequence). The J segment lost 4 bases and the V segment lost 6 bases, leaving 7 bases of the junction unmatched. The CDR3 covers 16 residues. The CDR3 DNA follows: TGCAGTGCCCATGGGACTAGCGGGGGGACTTACAATGAGCAGTTCTTC. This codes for CSAHGTSGGTYNEQFF.

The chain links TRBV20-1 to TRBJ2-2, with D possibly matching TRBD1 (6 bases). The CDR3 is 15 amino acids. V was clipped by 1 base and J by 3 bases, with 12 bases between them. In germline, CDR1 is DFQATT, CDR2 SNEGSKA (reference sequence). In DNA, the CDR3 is TGCAGTGCTAGAGCCCGAGGACAGTACACCGGGGAGCTGTTTTTT. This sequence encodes CSARARGQYTGELFF.

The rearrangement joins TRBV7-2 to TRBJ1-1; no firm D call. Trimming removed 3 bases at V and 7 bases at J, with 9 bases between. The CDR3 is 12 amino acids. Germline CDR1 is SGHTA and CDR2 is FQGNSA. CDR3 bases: TGTGCCAGCAGCTTTACGGACGGTGAAGCTTTCTTT. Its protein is CASSFTDGEAFF.

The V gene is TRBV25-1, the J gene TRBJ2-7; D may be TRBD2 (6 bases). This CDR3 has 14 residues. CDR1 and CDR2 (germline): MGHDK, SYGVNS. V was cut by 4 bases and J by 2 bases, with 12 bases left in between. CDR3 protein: CASSVRGGTYEQYF. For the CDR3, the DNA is TGTGCCAGCAGTGTTCGAGGAGGGACCTACGAGCAGTACTTC.

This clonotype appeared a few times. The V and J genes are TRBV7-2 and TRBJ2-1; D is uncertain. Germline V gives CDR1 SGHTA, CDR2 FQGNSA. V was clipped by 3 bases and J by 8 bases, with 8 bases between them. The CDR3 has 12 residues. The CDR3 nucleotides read TGTGCCAGCAGCTTCCGGCTATATGAGCAGTTCTTC. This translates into CASSFRLYEQFF.

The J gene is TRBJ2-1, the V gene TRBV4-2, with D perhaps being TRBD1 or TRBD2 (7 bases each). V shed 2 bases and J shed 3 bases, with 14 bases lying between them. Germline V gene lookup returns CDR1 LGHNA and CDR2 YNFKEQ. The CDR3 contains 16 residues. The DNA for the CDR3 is TGTGCCAGCAGCCAACGGGGGGACAGACTCTACAATGAGCAGTTCTTC. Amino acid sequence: CASSQRGDRLYNEQFF.

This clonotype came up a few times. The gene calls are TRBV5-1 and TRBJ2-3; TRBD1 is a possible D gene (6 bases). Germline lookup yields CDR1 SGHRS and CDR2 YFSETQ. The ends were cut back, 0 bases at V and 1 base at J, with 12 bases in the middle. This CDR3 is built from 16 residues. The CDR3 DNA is TGCGCCAGCAGCTTGGTCTTCAGGACAGGCACAGATACGCAGTATTTT. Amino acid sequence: CASSLVFRTGTDTQYF.

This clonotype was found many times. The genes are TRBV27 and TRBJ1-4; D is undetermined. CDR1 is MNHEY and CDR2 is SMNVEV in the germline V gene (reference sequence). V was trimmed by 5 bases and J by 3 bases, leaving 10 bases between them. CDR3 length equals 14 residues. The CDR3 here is CASSPDGANEKLFF. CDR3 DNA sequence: TGTGCCAGCAGTCCAGATGGAGCTAATGAAAAACTGTTTTTT.

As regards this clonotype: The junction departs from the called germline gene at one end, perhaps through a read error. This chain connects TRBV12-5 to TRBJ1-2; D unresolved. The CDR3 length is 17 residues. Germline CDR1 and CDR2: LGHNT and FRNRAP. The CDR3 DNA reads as TGTGCTAATGGTTTAAAGTCGGACCTCCGAACTAACTATGGCTACACCTTC. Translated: CANGLKSDLRTNYGYTF.

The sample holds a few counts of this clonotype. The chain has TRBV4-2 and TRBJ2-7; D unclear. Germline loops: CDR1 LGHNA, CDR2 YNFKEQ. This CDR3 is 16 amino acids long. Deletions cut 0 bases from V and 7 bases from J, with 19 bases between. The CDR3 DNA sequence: TGTGCCAGCAGCCAAGATTTTCGCGGCTACTACAATGAGCAGTACTTC. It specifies CASSQDFRGYYNEQYF.

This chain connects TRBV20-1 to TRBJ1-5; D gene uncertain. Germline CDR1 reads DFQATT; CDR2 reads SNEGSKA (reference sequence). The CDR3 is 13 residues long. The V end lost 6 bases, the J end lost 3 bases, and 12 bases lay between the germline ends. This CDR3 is CSAAISFNQPQHF. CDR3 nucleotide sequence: TGCAGTGCCGCGATCTCCTTCAATCAGCCCCAGCATTTT.

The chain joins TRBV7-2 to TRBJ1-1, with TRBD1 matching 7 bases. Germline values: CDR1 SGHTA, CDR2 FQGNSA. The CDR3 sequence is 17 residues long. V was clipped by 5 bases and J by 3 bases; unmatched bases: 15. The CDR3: CASSPGYRGFGDTEAFF. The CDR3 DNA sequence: TGTGCCAGCAGCCCAGGGTACAGGGGTTTTGGGGACACTGAAGCTTTCTTT.